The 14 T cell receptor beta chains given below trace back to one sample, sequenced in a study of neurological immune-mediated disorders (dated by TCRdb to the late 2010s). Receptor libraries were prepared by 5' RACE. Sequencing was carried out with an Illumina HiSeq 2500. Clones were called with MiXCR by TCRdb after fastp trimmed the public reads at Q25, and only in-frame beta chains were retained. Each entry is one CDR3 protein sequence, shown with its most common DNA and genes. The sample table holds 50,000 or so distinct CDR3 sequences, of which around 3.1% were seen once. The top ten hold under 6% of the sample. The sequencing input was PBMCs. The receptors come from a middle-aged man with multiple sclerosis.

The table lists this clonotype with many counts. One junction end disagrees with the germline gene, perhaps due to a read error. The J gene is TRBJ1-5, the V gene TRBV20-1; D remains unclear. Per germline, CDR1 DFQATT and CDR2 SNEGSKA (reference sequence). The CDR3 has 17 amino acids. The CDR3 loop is CSARDGKAELSNQPQNF. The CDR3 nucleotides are TGCAGTGCTAGAGATGGGAAGGCCGAATTGAGCAATCAGCCCCAGAATTTT.

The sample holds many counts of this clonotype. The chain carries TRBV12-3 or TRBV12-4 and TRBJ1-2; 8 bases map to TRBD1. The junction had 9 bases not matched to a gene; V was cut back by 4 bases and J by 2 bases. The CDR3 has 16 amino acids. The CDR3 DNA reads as TGTGCCAGCAGTTCTCCCGGGCAGGGGGCGAACTATGGCTACACCTTC. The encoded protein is CASSSPGQGANYGYTF.

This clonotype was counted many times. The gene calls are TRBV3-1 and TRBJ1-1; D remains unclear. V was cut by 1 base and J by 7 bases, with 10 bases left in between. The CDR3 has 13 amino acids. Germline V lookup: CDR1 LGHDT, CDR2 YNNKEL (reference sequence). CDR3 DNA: TGTGCCAGCAGCCAAGGCCTTCGCGGTGAAGCTTTCTTT. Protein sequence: CASSQGLRGEAFF.

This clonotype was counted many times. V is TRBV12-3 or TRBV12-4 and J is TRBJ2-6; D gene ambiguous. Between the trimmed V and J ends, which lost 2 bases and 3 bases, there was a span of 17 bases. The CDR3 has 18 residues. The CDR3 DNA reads TGTGCCAGCAGTTTACGGGCAACTTCGGTCTTTGGGGCCAACGTCCTGACTTTC. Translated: CASSLRATSVFGANVLTF.

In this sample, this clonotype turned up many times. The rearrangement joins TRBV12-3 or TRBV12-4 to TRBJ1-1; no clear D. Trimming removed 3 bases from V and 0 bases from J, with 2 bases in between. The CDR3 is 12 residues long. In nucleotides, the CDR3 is TGTGCCAGCAGTTTCCTGAACACTGAAGCTTTCTTT. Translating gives CASSFLNTEAFF.

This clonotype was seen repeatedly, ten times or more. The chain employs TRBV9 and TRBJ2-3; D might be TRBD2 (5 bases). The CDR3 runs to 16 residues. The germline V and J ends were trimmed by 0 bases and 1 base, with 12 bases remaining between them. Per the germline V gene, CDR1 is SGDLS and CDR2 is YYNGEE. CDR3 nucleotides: TGTGCCAGCAGCGTAGTCGCTCTCGGGGGCACAGATACGCAGTATTTT. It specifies CASSVVALGGTDTQYF.

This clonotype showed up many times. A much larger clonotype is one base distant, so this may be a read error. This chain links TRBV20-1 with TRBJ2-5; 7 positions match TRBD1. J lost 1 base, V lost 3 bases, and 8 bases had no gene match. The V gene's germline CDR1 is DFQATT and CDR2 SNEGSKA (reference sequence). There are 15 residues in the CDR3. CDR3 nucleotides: TGCAGTGCTAGTCCAGCGGACAGGACCCAAGAGACCCAGTACTTC. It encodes CSASPADRTQETQYF.

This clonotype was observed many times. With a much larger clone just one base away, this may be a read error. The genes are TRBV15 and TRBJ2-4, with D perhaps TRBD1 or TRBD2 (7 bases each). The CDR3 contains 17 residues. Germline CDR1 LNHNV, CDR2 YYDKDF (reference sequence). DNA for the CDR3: TGTGCCACCAGCGCCAGGGGGGGCGGAACGGCCAAAAAAATTCAGTACTTC. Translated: CATSARGGGTAKKIQYF.

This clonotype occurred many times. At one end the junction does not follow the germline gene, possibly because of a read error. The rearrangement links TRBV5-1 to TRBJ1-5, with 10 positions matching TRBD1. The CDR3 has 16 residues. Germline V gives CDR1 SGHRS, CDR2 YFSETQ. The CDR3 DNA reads TGCGCCAGCAGCCTGAATGGACAGGGGGTCAATCAGCCCCAGAATTTT. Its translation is CASSLNGQGVNQPQNF.

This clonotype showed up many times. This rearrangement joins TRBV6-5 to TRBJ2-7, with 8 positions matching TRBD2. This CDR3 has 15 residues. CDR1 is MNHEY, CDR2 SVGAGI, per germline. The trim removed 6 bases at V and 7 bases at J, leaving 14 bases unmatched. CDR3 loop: CASRVITSGSREQYF. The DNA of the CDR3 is TGTGCCAGCAGGGTAATAACTAGCGGATCGCGGGAGCAGTACTTC.

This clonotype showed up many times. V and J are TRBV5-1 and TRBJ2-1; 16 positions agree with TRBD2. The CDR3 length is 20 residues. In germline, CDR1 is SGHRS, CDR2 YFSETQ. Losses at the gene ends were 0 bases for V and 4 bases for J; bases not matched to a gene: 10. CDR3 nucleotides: TGCGCCAGCAGCTTGGCGTTTGGGACTAGCGGGGGGGCCGTGTACAATGAGCAGTTCTTC. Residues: CASSLAFGTSGGAVYNEQFF.

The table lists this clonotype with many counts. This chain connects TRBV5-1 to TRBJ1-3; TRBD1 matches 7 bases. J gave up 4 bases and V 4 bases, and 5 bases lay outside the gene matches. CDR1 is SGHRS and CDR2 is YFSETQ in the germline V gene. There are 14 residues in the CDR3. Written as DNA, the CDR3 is TGCGCCAGCAGCGTCGGGACAGAAGGAAACACCATATATTTT. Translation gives CASSVGTEGNTIYF.

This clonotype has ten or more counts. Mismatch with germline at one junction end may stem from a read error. CDR3 sequence reads: CVSSQAGETQYF. The CDR3 nucleotides are TGTGTCAGCAGCCAAGCAGGCGAGACCCAGTACTTC. The J gene is TRBJ2-5, the V gene TRBV3-1; D is unclear. This CDR3 is 12 amino acids long. Germline CDR1 reads LGHDT; CDR2 reads YNNKEL (reference sequence).

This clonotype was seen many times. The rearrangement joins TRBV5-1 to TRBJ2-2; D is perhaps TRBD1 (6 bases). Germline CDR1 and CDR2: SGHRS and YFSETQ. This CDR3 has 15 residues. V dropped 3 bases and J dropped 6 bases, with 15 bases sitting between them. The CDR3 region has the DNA TGCGCCAGCAGCTCGGACAGCAAAGTAGCCGGGGAGCTGTTTTTT. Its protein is CASSSDSKVAGELFF.